Listed here are 24 T cell receptor beta chains from one sample, sequenced in a study of blood T cell repertoires in COVID-19. Repertoires were generated with immunoSEQ multiplex PCR, while TCRdb's copy carries only in-frame clones and drops some. This table has nearly 55,000 clones, 78% appearing once. Source material: peripheral blood. The receptors stem from a human donor with active or convalescent COVID-19. The donor label of this sample is uncertain.

This chain uses TRBV11-2 with TRBJ1-5; D remains ambiguous. Germline-derived CDR1 and CDR2 are SGHAT and FQNNGV. The CDR3 covers 13 residues. With 1 base removed from V and 4 bases from J, the gap between germline ends came to 5 bases. CDR3 DNA sequence: TGTGCCAGCAGCTTAGCTGAGAATCAGCCCCAGCATTTT. It codes for CASSLAENQPQHF. The whole variable domain, remainder taken from reference TRBV11-2 and TRBJ1-5, is EAGVAQSPRYKIIEKRQSVAFWCNPISGHATLYWYQQILGQGPKLLIQFQNNGVVDDSQLPKDRFSAERLKGVDSTLKIQPAKLEDSAVYLCASSLAENQPQHFGDGTRLSIL.

The gene calls are TRBV27 and TRBJ2-3; perhaps TRBD2 as D (6 bases). The CDR3 loop spans 15 amino acids. Per the germline V gene, CDR1 is MNHEY and CDR2 is SMNVEV (reference sequence). The ends were cut back, 6 bases at V and 0 bases at J, with 13 bases in the middle. The CDR3 sequence: CASRKLAPSTDTQYF. In DNA, the CDR3 is TGTGCCAGCAGAAAACTAGCACCTAGCACAGATACGCAGTATTTT.

The V call is TRBV18, the J call TRBJ2-5; D not certain. Per the germline V gene, CDR1 is KGHSH and CDR2 is LQKENI. The CDR3 covers 12 residues. Deletions cut 4 bases from V and 2 bases from J, with 5 bases between. CDR3 DNA sequence: TGTGCCAGCTCACGGAGACAAGAGACCCAGTACTTC. Its translation: CASSRRQETQYF.

This sequence joins TRBV19 and TRBJ1-2, with 7 bases identical to TRBD1. Germline CDR1 reads LNHDA; CDR2 reads SQIVND (reference sequence). V lost 4 bases, J lost 5 bases, and 10 bases stayed unmatched. The CDR3 covers 15 residues. CDR3 sequence: CASSRSEGQLYGYTF. In DNA form, the CDR3 reads TGTGCCAGTAGTAGATCGGAGGGACAGCTATATGGCTACACCTTC.

J is TRBJ2-3 and V is TRBV24-1; no definite D call. Germline V lookup: CDR1 KGHDR, CDR2 SFDVKD. V was clipped by 6 bases and J by 5 bases, with 5 bases between them. The CDR3 consists of 11 residues. DNA of the CDR3: TGTGCCACCAGTACGGGAGATACGCAGTATTTT. Its protein product is CATSTGDTQYF.

The chain is built from TRBV4-2 and TRBJ2-7, with 10 bases that match TRBD2. CDR1 is LGHNA, CDR2 YNFKEQ, per germline. The V gene end was trimmed by 0 bases and the J gene end by 0 bases; junction bases not matched to a gene: 8. The CDR3 is made up of 18 amino acids. Written as DNA, the CDR3 is TGTGCCAGCAGCCAAGAAGGGCCTGCTAGCGGGGGCTCCTACGAGCAGTACTTC. This translates into CASSQEGPASGGSYEQYF.

This sequence joins TRBV29-1 and TRBJ2-5; 10 nucleotides agree with TRBD1. This CDR3 comprises 14 residues. V gave up 6 bases and J gave up 5 bases; unmatched junction bases: 9. The V gene's germline CDR1 is SQVTM and CDR2 ANQGSEA. This CDR3 reads CSVDRDRGRETQYF. In DNA, the CDR3 is TGCAGCGTAGACCGGGACAGGGGTAGGGAGACCCAGTACTTC.

The V gene is TRBV9, the J gene TRBJ2-1; 13 positions agree with TRBD2. Trimming removed 4 bases from V and 10 bases from J; junction bases left unmatched: 8. This CDR3 comprises 15 residues. The V gene's germline CDR1 is SGDLS and CDR2 YYNGEE. CDR3 residues: CASSPRLAGGYEQFF. The CDR3 coding sequence is TGTGCCAGCAGCCCTAGACTAGCGGGAGGATACGAGCAGTTCTTC.

This clone showed up just once. CDR3 DNA: TGTGCCAGCAGTCCCGGGACAGGGCGCAATCAGCCCCAGCATTTT. It codes for CASSPGTGRNQPQHF. This sequence joins TRBV27 and TRBJ1-5, with 9 positions matching TRBD1. Germline-derived CDR1 and CDR2 are MNHEY and SMNVEV (reference sequence). The junction had 4 bases not matched to a gene; V was cut back by 5 bases and J by 2 bases. The length of the CDR3 is 15 residues.

This chain joins TRBV10-3 and TRBJ1-1; D gene ambiguous. The CDR3 spans 12 residues. Germline V lookup: CDR1 ENHRY, CDR2 SYGVKD. With 3 bases removed from V and 1 base from J, the gap between germline ends came to 3 bases. The CDR3 nucleotides are TGTGCCATCAGTGACCGGAACACTGAAGCTTTCTTT. Its protein product is CAISDRNTEAFF.

The DNA of the CDR3 is TGTGCCAGCAGTTACGCCCCCGGGCAGGGGGATAGCAATCAGCCCCAGCATTTT. It specifies CASSYAPGQGDSNQPQHF. The chain is built from TRBV6-7 and TRBJ1-5; 7 nucleotides line up with TRBD1. Being an ORF, TRBV6-7 has a function that is uncertain. The V and J ends lost 2 bases and 0 bases, in that order; junction bases with no gene match: 10. This CDR3 has 18 residues.

This chain links TRBV7-2 with TRBJ2-7, with a weak D call TRBD2 (5 bases). The CDR3 runs to 16 residues. The ends were cut back, 0 bases at V and 2 bases at J, with 14 bases in the middle. CDR1 is SGHTA and CDR2 is FQGNSA in the germline V gene. The CDR3 DNA reads TGTGCCAGCAGCTTAGCGGGAGCCCAGAACCCCTACGAGCAGTACTTC. It yields the protein CASSLAGAQNPYEQYF.

The rearrangement joins TRBV20-1 to TRBJ1-1, with a possible D match to TRBD1 (5 bases). This CDR3 spans 12 amino acids. Per the germline V gene, CDR1 is DFQATT and CDR2 is SNEGSKA (reference sequence). The V end lost 3 bases, the J end lost 8 bases, and 13 bases lay between the germline ends. CDR3 sequence (DNA): TGCAGTGCTAGTTATGCGGGGCTCGAAGCTTTCTTT. Translating gives CSASYAGLEAFF.

V is TRBV28 and J is TRBJ1-2; D is possibly TRBD1 (5 bases). Trimming removed 6 bases at V and 3 bases at J, with 11 bases between. This CDR3 has 13 residues. Germline loops: CDR1 MDHEN, CDR2 SYDVKM. CDR3 nucleotides: TGTGCCAGCAGACAGGAACAGCACTATGGCTACACCTTC. Translating it yields CASRQEQHYGYTF.

The V and J genes are TRBV29-1 and TRBJ1-2; perhaps TRBD1 as D (6 bases). Trimming took off 7 bases at V and 3 bases at J, with 12 bases between the two ends. The CDR3 runs 12 residues. In germline, CDR1 is SQVTM, CDR2 ANQGSEA. CDR3 residues: CSGTASDYGYTF. For the CDR3, the DNA is TGCAGCGGGACAGCTTCCGACTATGGCTACACCTTC.

The chain links TRBV28 to TRBJ2-7; TRBD2 matches 9 bases. The germline V gene encodes CDR1 MDHEN and CDR2 SYDVKM. The CDR3 contains 16 residues. V shed 3 bases, J shed 1 base, and the junction held 7 bases outside the gene matches. CDR3 loop: CASSFTLAGLSYEQYF. In DNA, the CDR3 is TGTGCCAGCAGTTTCACGCTAGCGGGACTTTCCTACGAGCAGTACTTC.

This chain connects TRBV3-1 (or the pseudogene TRBV3-2) to TRBJ2-7; D perhaps matches TRBD2 (7 bases). The V gene's germline CDR1 is LGHDT and CDR2 YNNKEL (reference sequence). There are 14 residues in the CDR3. V lost 1 base and J lost 3, with 10 bases in between. CDR3 loop: CASSQGGGLYEQYF. The CDR3 DNA sequence: TGTGCCAGCAGCCAAGGGGGGGGCCTCTACGAGCAGTACTTC.

The chain combines TRBV30 with TRBJ1-1; 7 positions match TRBD1. Germline values: CDR1 GTSNPN, CDR2 SVGIG (reference sequence). The CDR3 is 15 amino acids. V lost 3 bases to trimming and J lost 3 bases; unmatched junction nucleotides: 10. CDR3: CAWSGGGAGDTEAFF. CDR3 DNA sequence: TGTGCCTGGAGCGGAGGGGGCGCCGGGGACACTGAAGCTTTCTTT.

The chain links TRBV4-2 to TRBJ1-4; D gene uncertain. From germline, CDR1 is LGHNA and CDR2 YNFKEQ. V gave up 0 bases and J gave up 7 bases, with 15 bases separating them. The CDR3 sequence is 16 residues long. The CDR3 reads CASSQDGPGVGEKLFF. The CDR3 nucleotides read TGTGCCAGCAGCCAAGATGGGCCGGGAGTAGGTGAAAAACTGTTTTTT.

This clone has a handful of counts. The V gene is TRBV4-3, the J gene TRBJ2-2; the match to TRBD1 covers 8 bases. Losses at the gene ends were 1 base for V and 6 bases for J; bases not matched to a gene: 7. The CDR3 length is 16 residues. Germline-derived CDR1 and CDR2 are LGHNA and YSLEER. CDR3 residues: CASSQVGQGGAGELFF. Here the CDR3 DNA reads TGCGCCAGCAGCCAAGTTGGACAGGGTGGCGCCGGGGAGCTGTTTTTT.

V usage is TRBV10-2 and J usage is TRBJ2-7; 11 nucleotides line up with TRBD2. CDR3 size: 17 residues. J was trimmed by 6 bases and V by 4 bases; bases with no gene match: 14. The germline CDR1 and CDR2 sequences are WSHSY and SAAADI. The CDR3 bases are TGCGCCAGCAGTGTGGTTAGCGGGAGGGCCAGGTCGCCCGAGCAGTACTTC. This codes for CASSVVSGRARSPEQYF.

J is TRBJ2-1 and V is TRBV19; no reliable D call. Germline CDR1 LNHDA, CDR2 SQIVND (reference sequence). This CDR3 is 15 amino acids long. V lost 7 bases to trimming and J lost 0 bases, with 13 bases between them. This chain's CDR3 is CASTSWAASYNEQFF. As DNA, the CDR3 is TGTGCCAGTACCTCTTGGGCAGCCTCCTACAATGAGCAGTTCTTC.

The chain is built from TRBV18 and TRBJ1-5; D remains ambiguous. CDR1 is KGHSH, CDR2 LQKENI, per germline. Trimming took off 5 bases at V and 0 bases at J, with 14 bases between the two ends. CDR3 size: 16 residues. In DNA form, the CDR3 reads TGTGCCAGCTCAATACAGCCCGGGGATAGCAATCAGCCCCAGCATTTT. This encodes CASSIQPGDSNQPQHF. The variable domain in full, with the rest retrieved from reference TRBV18 and TRBJ1-5, is NAGVMQNPRHLVRRRGQEARLRCSPMKGHSHVYWYRQLPEEGLKFMVYLQKENIIDESGMPKERFSAEFPKEGPSILRIQQVVRGDSAAYFCASSIQPGDSNQPQHFGDGTRLSIL.

The sample holds a few counts of this clone. The rearrangement joins TRBV19 to TRBJ2-1; TRBD2 matches 8 bases. CDR1 and CDR2 (germline): LNHDA, SQIVND (reference sequence). The V segment lost 1 base and the J segment 7 bases; nucleotides outside the gene matches: 15. CDR3 length: 18 residues. The DNA of the CDR3 is TGTGCCAGTAGTATAGGGGGAGCCTCCGGGACTAGAGGTAATGAGCAGTTCTTC. Its protein product is CASSIGGASGTRGNEQFF.